This T cell receptor beta chain was recovered during a study of breast tumors, draining lymph nodes, adjacent tissues. This clonotype showed up many times. Its antigen is not identified. The lymph nodes were axillary draining lymph nodes from breast cancer patients. TCRdb passed the multiplex PCR reads through MiXCR, listing each CDR3 protein once. The repertoire holds about 100,000 distinct CDR3 sequences, with 21% as singletons. V was trimmed by 5 bases and J by 3 bases, leaving 8 bases between them. Germline assignment: CDR1 SEHNR and CDR2 FQNEAQ (reference sequence). This CDR3 is 12 amino acids long. The study's findings and limits: Tumor TCR diversity was below lymph nodes but above nontumor tissue. The data were judged consistent with most tumor T cells coming from lymph node and expanding in tumor. The lymph node origin of tumor T cells was framed as consistent with a hypothesis, not demonstrated.

The chain is built from TRBV7-9 and TRBJ2-7, with D uncertain. Input material: axillary lymph node tissue. This TCR came from a female donor with breast cancer. Some clones in this sample may be carry-over from other donors' samples. The CDR3 nucleotides are TGTGCCAGCAGCGACCAACACTACGAGCAGTACTTC. It translates to CASSDQHYEQYF.